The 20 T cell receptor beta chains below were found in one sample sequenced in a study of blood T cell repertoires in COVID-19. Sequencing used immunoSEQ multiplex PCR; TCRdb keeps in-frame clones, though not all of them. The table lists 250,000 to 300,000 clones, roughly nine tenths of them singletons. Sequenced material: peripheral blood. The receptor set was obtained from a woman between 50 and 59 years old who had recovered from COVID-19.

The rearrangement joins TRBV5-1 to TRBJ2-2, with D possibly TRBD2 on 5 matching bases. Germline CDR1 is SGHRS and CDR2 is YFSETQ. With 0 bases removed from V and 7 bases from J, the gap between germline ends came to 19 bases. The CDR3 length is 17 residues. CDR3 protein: CASSLDWRAARGGELFF. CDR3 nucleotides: TGCGCCAGCAGCTTGGATTGGCGGGCTGCTCGGGGCGGGGAGCTGTTTTTT. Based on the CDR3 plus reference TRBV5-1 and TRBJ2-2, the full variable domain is KAGVTQTPRYLIKTRGQQVTLSCSPISGHRSVSWYQQTPGQGLQFLFEYFSETQRNKGNFPGRFSGRQFSNSRSEMNVSTLELGDSALYLCASSLDWRAARGGELFFGEGSRLTVL.

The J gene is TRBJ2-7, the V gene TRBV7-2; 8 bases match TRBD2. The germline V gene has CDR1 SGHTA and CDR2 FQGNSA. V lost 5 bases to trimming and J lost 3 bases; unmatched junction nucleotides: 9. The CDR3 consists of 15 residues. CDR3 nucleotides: TGTGCCAGCAGCCAGGTGACTAGCGCGTTCTACGAGCAGTACTTC. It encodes CASSQVTSAFYEQYF.

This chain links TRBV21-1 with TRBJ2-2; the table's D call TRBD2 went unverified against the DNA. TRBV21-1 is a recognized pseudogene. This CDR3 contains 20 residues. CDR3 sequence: CASSLPGLASSGKSTGELFF. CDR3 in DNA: TGTGCCAGCAGTCTCCCGGGACTAGCCTCTAGCGGGAAAAGCACCGGGGAGCTGTTTTTT.

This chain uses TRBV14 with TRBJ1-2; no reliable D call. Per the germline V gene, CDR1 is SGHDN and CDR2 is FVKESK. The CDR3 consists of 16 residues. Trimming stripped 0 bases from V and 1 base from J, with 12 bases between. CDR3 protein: CASSQDPNILNYGYTF. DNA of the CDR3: TGTGCCAGCAGCCAAGACCCGAACATCCTTAACTATGGCTACACCTTC. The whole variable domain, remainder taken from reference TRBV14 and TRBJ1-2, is EAGVTQFPSHSVIEKGQTVTLRCDPISGHDNLYWYRRVMGKEIKFLLHFVKESKQDESGMPNNRFLAERTGGTYSTLKVQPAELEDSGVYFCASSQDPNILNYGYTFGSGTRLTVV.

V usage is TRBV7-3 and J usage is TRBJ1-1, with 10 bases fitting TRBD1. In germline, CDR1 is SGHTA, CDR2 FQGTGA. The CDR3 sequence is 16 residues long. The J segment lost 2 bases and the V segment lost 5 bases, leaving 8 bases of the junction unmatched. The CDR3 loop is CASSTTDRGSNTEAFF. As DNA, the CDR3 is TGTGCCAGCAGCACCACGGACAGGGGGTCTAACACTGAAGCTTTCTTT.

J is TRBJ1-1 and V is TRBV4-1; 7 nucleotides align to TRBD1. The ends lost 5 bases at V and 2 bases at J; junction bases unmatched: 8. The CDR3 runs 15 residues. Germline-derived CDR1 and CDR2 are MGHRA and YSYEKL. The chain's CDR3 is CASSLTGTGNTEAFF. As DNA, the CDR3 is TGCGCCAGCAGCTTGACAGGGACGGGCAACACTGAAGCTTTCTTT.

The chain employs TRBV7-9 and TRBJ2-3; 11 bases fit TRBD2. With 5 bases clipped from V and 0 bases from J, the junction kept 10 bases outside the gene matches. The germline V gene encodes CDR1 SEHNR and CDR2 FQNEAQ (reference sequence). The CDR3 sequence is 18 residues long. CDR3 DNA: TGTGCCAGCAGCACACCCTTCGGGACTAGCGGAAGCACAGATACGCAGTATTTT. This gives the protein CASSTPFGTSGSTDTQYF.

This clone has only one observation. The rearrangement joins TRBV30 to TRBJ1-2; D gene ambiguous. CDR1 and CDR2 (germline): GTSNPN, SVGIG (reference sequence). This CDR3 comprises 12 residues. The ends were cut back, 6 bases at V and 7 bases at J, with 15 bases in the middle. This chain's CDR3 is CACTGRGRGYTF. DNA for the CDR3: TGTGCCTGTACTGGACGGGGTCGTGGCTACACCTTC.

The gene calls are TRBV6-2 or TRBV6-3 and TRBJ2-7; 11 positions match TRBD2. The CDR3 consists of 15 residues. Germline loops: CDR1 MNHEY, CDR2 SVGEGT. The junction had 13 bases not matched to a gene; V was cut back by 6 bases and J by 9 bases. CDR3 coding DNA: TGTGCCAGCAGCCTGACTAGCGGGGCGACGGGTGGGCAGTACTTC. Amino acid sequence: CASSLTSGATGGQYF.

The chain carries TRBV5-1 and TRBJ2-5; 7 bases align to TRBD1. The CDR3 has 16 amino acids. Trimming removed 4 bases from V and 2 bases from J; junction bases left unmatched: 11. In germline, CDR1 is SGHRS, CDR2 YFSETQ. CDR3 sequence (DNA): TGCGCCAGCAGCCGGAAGGGGGCAGAGTTTCAAGAGACCCAGTACTTC. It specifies CASSRKGAEFQETQYF.

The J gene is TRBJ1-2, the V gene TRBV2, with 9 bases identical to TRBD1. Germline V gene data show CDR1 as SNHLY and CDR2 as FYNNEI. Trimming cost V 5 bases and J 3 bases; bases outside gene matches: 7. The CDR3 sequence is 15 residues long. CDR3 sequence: CASSRGQGLYYGYTF. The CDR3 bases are TGTGCCAGCAGTCGGGGACAGGGCCTCTACTATGGCTACACCTTC. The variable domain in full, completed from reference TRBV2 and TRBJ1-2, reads EPEVTQTPSHQVTQMGQEVILRCVPISNHLYFYWYRQILGQKVEFLVSFYNNEISEKSEIFDDQFSVERPDGSNFTLKIRSTKLEDSAMYFCASSRGQGLYYGYTFGSGTRLTVV.

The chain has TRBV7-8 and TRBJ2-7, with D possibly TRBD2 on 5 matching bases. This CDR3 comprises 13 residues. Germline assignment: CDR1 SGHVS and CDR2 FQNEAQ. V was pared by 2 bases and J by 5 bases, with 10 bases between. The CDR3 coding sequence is TGTGCCAGCAGCTTATCACGGGGTGACGAGCAGTACTTC. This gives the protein CASSLSRGDEQYF.

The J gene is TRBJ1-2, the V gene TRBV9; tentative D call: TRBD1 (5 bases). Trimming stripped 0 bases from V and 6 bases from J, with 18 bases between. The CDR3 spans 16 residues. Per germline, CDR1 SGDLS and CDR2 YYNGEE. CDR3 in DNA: TGTGCCAGCAGCGTAGTTGAGGGACTGAGGTCGGATGGCTACACCTTC. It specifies CASSVVEGLRSDGYTF. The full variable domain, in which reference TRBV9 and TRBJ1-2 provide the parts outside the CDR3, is DSGVTQTPKHLITATGQRVTLRCSPRSGDLSVYWYQQSLDQGLQFLIQYYNGEERAKGNILERFSAQQFPDLHSELNLSSLELGDSALYFCASSVVEGLRSDGYTFGSGTRLTVV.

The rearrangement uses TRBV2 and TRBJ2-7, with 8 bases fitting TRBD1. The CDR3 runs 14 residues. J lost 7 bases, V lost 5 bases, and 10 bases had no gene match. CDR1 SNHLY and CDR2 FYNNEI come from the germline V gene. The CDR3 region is CASSRDRSSTEQYF. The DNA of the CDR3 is TGTGCCAGCAGTCGGGACAGGAGCTCTACAGAGCAGTACTTC.

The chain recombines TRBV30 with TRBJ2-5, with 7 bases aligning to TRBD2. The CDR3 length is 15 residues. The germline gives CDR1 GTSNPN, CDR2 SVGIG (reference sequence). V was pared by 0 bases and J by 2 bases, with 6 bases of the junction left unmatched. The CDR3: CAWSVQPGGQETQYF. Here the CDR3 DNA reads TGTGCCTGGAGTGTACAACCGGGGGGACAAGAGACCCAGTACTTC.

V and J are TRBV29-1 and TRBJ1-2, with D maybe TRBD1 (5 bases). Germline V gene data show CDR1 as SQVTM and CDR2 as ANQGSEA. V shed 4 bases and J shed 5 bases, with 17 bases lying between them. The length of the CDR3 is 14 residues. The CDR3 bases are TGCAGCGTTGTCATAAGTAGTCGGGGGTATGGCTACACCTTC. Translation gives CSVVISSRGYGYTF.

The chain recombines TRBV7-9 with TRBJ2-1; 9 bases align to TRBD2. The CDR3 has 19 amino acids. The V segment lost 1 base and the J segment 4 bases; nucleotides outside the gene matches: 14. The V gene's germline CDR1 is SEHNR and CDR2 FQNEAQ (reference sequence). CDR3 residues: CASSLDYLRAGGRYNEQFF. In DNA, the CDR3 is TGTGCCAGCAGCTTAGATTACCTCAGAGCGGGAGGCAGGTACAATGAGCAGTTCTTC.

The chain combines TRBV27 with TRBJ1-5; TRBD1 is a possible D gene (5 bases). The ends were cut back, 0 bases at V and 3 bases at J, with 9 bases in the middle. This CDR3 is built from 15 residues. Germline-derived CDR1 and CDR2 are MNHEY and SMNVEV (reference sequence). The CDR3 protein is CASSLSPGPNQPQHF. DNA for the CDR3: TGTGCCAGCAGTTTATCGCCAGGGCCCAATCAGCCCCAGCATTTT.

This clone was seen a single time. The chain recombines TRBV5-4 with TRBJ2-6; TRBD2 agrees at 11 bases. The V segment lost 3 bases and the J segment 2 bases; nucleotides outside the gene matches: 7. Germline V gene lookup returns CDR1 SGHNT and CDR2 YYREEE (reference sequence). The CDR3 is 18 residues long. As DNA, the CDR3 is TGTGCCAGCAGCTCGCCACTAGCGGGAGATCCTGGGGCCAACGTCCTGACTTTC. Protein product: CASSSPLAGDPGANVLTF.

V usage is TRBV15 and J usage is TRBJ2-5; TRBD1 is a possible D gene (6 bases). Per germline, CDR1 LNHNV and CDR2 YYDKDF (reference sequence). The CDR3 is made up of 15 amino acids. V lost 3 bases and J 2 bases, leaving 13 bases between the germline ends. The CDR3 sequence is CATSRLLRGQETQYF. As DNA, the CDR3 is TGTGCCACCAGCAGGCTGTTGAGGGGGCAAGAGACCCAGTACTTC.